This is a list of T cell receptor beta chains from one sample in a study of immune evolution from preneoplasia to lung adenocarcinoma. Sequenced by immunoSEQ multiplex PCR; TCRdb stores in-frame clones only, minus some. The sample consists of under 2,500 clones, around four fifths of them appearing once. Specimen: FFPE invasive lung adenocarcinoma tissue. These receptors were taken from a person between 60 and 80 years old with invasive lung adenocarcinoma. The CDR3 runs from the conserved cysteine through the conserved F or W. D genes are given only for firm matches. The listing skips clone size in some rows; elsewhere it reads once, few, many or a size class.

CDR3 protein: CASSPPGQGQEKLFF
CDR3 DNA: TGTGCCAGCTCACCACCGGGACAGGGGCAAGAAAAACTGTTTTTT
D gene: TRBD1
clone size: NA
J gene: TRBJ1-4
V gene: TRBV18

CDR3 protein: CASSPKGGFANTGELFF
CDR3 DNA: TGTGCCAGCAGCCCGAAAGGGGGATTCGCGAACACCGGGGAGCTGTTTTTT
D gene: NA
clone size: NA
J gene: TRBJ2-2
V gene: TRBV7-9

CDR3 protein: CASSIPPLAVQNEQFF
CDR3 DNA: TGTGCCAGTAGTATTCCCCCTCTAGCGGTACAGAATGAGCAGTTCTTC
D gene: TRBD2
clone size: NA
J gene: TRBJ2-1
V gene: TRBV19

CDR3 protein: CASSGSTDTQYF
CDR3 DNA: TGTGCCAGCAGCGGCAGCACAGATACGCAGTATTTT
D gene: NA
clone size: NA
J gene: TRBJ2-3
V gene: TRBV9

CDR3 protein: CSASGRDTQYF
CDR3 DNA: TGCAGTGCTAGCGGGAGAGATACGCAGTATTTT
D gene: NA
clone size: NA
J gene: TRBJ2-3
V gene: TRBV20-1

CDR3 protein: CASSLGLAGGPNEQFF
CDR3 DNA: TGTGCCAGCTCTCTTGGACTAGCGGGGGGGCCGAATGAGCAGTTCTTC
D gene: TRBD2
clone size: NA
J gene: TRBJ2-1
V gene: TRBV18

CDR3 protein: CAWTPTNTDTQYF
CDR3 DNA: TGTGCCTGGACCCCGACGAACACAGATACGCAGTATTTT
D gene: NA
clone size: NA
J gene: TRBJ2-3
V gene: TRBV30

CDR3 protein: CAISETAGGSTRFF
CDR3 DNA: TGTGCCATCAGTGAGACGGCGGGAGGGTCAACCCGGTTCTTC
D gene: TRBD2
clone size: once
J gene: TRBJ2-1
V gene: TRBV10-3

CDR3 protein: CASSLGTVGLAGVKSYEQYF
CDR3 DNA: TGTGCCAGCTCACTCGGGACAGTGGGACTAGCGGGAGTAAAGTCCTACGAGCAGTACTTC
D gene: TRBD2
clone size: NA
J gene: TRBJ2-7
V gene: TRBV18

CDR3 protein: CAWSALLAGEGDTQYF
CDR3 DNA: TGTGCCTGGAGTGCCCTACTAGCGGGAGAGGGGGATACGCAGTATTTT
D gene: TRBD2
clone size: once
J gene: TRBJ2-3
V gene: TRBV30

CDR3 protein: CASSSLNEKLFF
CDR3 DNA: TGTGCCAGCAGTAGTTTAAATGAAAAACTGTTTTTT
D gene: NA
clone size: few
J gene: TRBJ1-4
V gene: TRBV27

CDR3 protein: CASIGRWDTGELFF
CDR3 DNA: TGTGCCAGCATTGGGCGCTGGGACACCGGGGAGCTGTTTTTT
D gene: NA
clone size: NA
J gene: TRBJ2-2
V gene: TRBV6-6

CDR3 protein: CAWSPTSGFDEQFF
CDR3 DNA: TGTGCCTGGAGTCCCACTAGCGGTTTCGATGAGCAGTTCTTC
D gene: TRBD2
clone size: NA
J gene: TRBJ2-1
V gene: TRBV30

CDR3 protein: CASSLEGGMRAGELFF
CDR3 DNA: TGTGCCAGCAGCTTAGAGGGCGGGATGAGAGCCGGGGAGCTGTTTTTT
D gene: NA
clone size: NA
J gene: TRBJ2-2
V gene: TRBV7-9

CDR3 protein: CASSFGSGGLPYEQYF
CDR3 DNA: TGTGCCAGCAGCTTTGGGTCGGGGGGCCTTCCCTACGAGCAGTACTTC
D gene: NA
clone size: NA
J gene: TRBJ2-7
V gene: TRBV5-6

CDR3 protein: CASSFTSGGRYEQFF
CDR3 DNA: TGTGCCAGCAGCTTCACTAGCGGGGGGCGGTATGAGCAGTTCTTC
D gene: TRBD2
clone size: NA
J gene: TRBJ2-1
V gene: TRBV11-2

CDR3 protein: CSARVNAEQYF
CDR3 DNA: TGCAGTGCTAGAGTGAACGCCGAGCAGTACTTC
D gene: NA
clone size: NA
J gene: TRBJ2-7
V gene: TRBV20-1

CDR3 protein: CASSLGTSGDTQYF
CDR3 DNA: TGTGCCAGCAGCTTAGGGACTAGCGGAGATACGCAGTATTTT
D gene: TRBD2
clone size: NA
J gene: TRBJ2-3
V gene: TRBV7-9

CDR3 protein: CATSRGEGTGANVLTF
CDR3 DNA: TGTGCCACCAGCAGAGGGGAGGGCACTGGGGCCAACGTCCTGACTTTC
D gene: TRBD2
clone size: few
J gene: TRBJ2-6
V gene: TRBV15

CDR3 protein: CASSLGGSTNEKLFF
CDR3 DNA: TGTGCCAGCAGCTTAGGGGGGTCAACTAATGAAAAACTGTTTTTT
D gene: NA
clone size: NA
J gene: TRBJ1-4
V gene: TRBV7-8

CDR3 protein: CASSLVRGQFHGYTF
CDR3 DNA: TGTGCCAGCAGCTTGGTCAGGGGACAATTTCATGGCTACACCTTC
D gene: NA
clone size: NA
J gene: TRBJ1-2
V gene: TRBV5-5

CDR3 protein: CASSVVDLNTEAFF
CDR3 DNA: TGTGCCAGCAGCGTAGTCGACCTAAACACTGAAGCTTTCTTT
D gene: NA
clone size: NA
J gene: TRBJ1-1
V gene: TRBV9

CDR3 protein: CASSQDWYQPQHF
CDR3 DNA: TGCGCCAGCAGCCAAGATTGGTATCAGCCCCAGCATTTT
D gene: NA
clone size: NA
J gene: TRBJ1-5
V gene: TRBV4-3

CDR3 protein: CASSIPGRPQETQYF
CDR3 DNA: TGTGCCAGCAGCATCCCGGGACGACCCCAAGAGACCCAGTACTTC
D gene: NA
clone size: NA
J gene: TRBJ2-5
V gene: TRBV11-2